The 13 T cell receptor beta chains given below trace back to one sample, sequenced in a study of Graves' ophthalmopathy and Graves' hyperthyroidism. From RNA, the CDR3 regions of TCR beta chains were amplified and sequenced. HTBI primers were used in a first-round RT-PCR, which preceded a second-round multiplex PCR. TCRdb recomputed calls from the multiplex PCR reads with MiXCR, one row per CDR3 protein. Altogether a few hundred thousand distinct CDR3 sequences are present, roughly 17% being singletons, with the ten largest covering 9% to 15%. The sequenced sample consisted of peripheral blood. These receptors were collected from an adult man with Graves' ophthalmopathy.

This clonotype was recorded many times. The gene calls are TRBV7-8 and TRBJ1-1; no firm D call. The V and J ends lost 2 bases and 1 base respectively, with 14 bases between them. The CDR3 totals 16 residues. CDR1 is SGHVS and CDR2 is FQNEAQ in the germline V gene. CDR3 nucleotide sequence: TGTGCCAGCAGCTTAAAAAGGTCTCTGGGGAACACTGAAGCTTTCTTT. Protein sequence: CASSLKRSLGNTEAFF.

This clonotype was observed many times. J is TRBJ2-7 and V is TRBV5-1; 7 bases match TRBD1. CDR3 length: 14 amino acids. J lost 1 base, V lost 7 bases, and 8 bases had no gene match. The V gene's germline CDR1 is SGHRS and CDR2 YFSETQ. The CDR3 DNA reads TGCGCCAGCCGAGGGACAGAGAATTCCTACGAGCAGTACTTC. Translation: CASRGTENSYEQYF.

This clonotype was observed many times. The rearrangement uses TRBV15 and TRBJ2-7; possibly TRBD2 for D (6 bases). V was clipped by 0 bases and J by 1 base, with 7 bases between them. The CDR3 has 14 amino acids. Germline V gene sequence: CDR1 LNHNV, CDR2 YYDKDF (reference sequence). CDR3 region: CATSRDGGSYEQYF. In DNA, the CDR3 is TGTGCCACCAGCAGAGATGGGGGGTCCTACGAGCAGTACTTC.

In its sample, this clonotype was seen many times. The CDR3 is CASSLVGRSRGTQYF. In nucleotides, the CDR3 is TGTGCCAGCAGCTTAGTAGGACGGTCCCGGGGTACGCAGTATTTT. The J gene is TRBJ2-3, the V gene TRBV11-2; a possible D gene is TRBD2 (5 bases). Looked up from germline, CDR1 is SGHAT and CDR2 is FQNNGV. Trimming took off 1 base at V and 8 bases at J, with 16 bases between the two ends. This CDR3 comprises 15 residues. Drawing the rest from reference TRBV11-2 and TRBJ2-3, the complete variable domain is EAGVAQSPRYKIIEKRQSVAFWCNPISGHATLYWYQQILGQGPKLLIQFQNNGVVDDSQLPKDRFSAERLKGVDSTLKIQPAKLEDSAVYLCASSLVGRSRGTQYFGPGTRLTVL.

The count of this clonotype is one. The rearrangement links TRBV28 to TRBJ1-2, with unresolved D. CDR1 and CDR2 (germline): MDHEN, SYDVKM. CDR3 length: 14 amino acids. Trimming shortened V by 5 bases and J by 4 bases, and 14 bases separated the two germline ends. The DNA of the CDR3 is TGTGCCAGCAGTCCCATAGGACTCCGCTATGGCTACACCTTC. It codes for CASSPIGLRYGYTF.

V and J are TRBV28 and TRBJ1-6; 8 bases are a match to TRBD1. Germline values: CDR1 MDHEN, CDR2 SYDVKM. J lost 10 bases, V lost 5 bases, and 4 bases had no gene match. This CDR3 contains 13 residues. CDR3 residues: CASSGQGSSPLHF. In DNA form, the CDR3 reads TGTGCCAGCAGTGGACAGGGCTCCTCACCCCTCCACTTT.

This clonotype was observed at least ten times. This chain links TRBV4-2 with TRBJ2-7, with D possibly called TRBD1 or TRBD2 (5 bases each). Germline assignment: CDR1 LGHNA and CDR2 YNFKEQ. V shed 1 base and J shed 6 bases, with 13 bases lying between them. The CDR3 loop spans 14 amino acids. As DNA, the CDR3 is TGTGCCAGCAGCCAAGCAAGAGGGACCCCCGAGCAGTACTTC. Translating it yields CASSQARGTPEQYF.

This clonotype was recorded many times. The gene calls are TRBV9 and TRBJ1-1, with 8 bases aligning to TRBD1. The J segment lost 3 bases and the V segment lost 1 base, leaving 5 bases of the junction unmatched. CDR1 is SGDLS, CDR2 YYNGEE, per germline. The CDR3 totals 15 residues. The CDR3 sequence is CASSVTGTGYTEAFF. The CDR3 DNA sequence: TGTGCCAGCAGCGTAACAGGGACAGGCTACACTGAAGCTTTCTTT.

Of note for this clonotype: A single base separates this from a much larger clone, so it may be a read error. The chain links TRBV18 to TRBJ2-7, with D possibly TRBD2 on 6 matching bases. V was pared by 6 bases and J by 2 bases, with 20 bases between. There are 16 residues in the CDR3. Germline V gives CDR1 KGHSH, CDR2 LQKENI. This CDR3 reads CASSPMDALATYEQYF. In DNA, the CDR3 is TGTGCCAGCTCGCCTATGGATGCACTAGCCACCTACGAGCAGTACTTC.

This clonotype has a count of ten or more. The rearrangement joins TRBV28 to TRBJ1-5; D is unclear. The CDR3 loop spans 14 amino acids. Germline lookup yields CDR1 MDHEN and CDR2 SYDVKM. V was shortened by 3 bases and J by 0 bases, with 6 bases between the two germline ends. This CDR3 is CASSLRYSNQPQHF. The CDR3 DNA sequence: TGTGCCAGCAGTTTGAGGTATAGCAATCAGCCCCAGCATTTT. Combining the CDR3 with reference TRBV28 and TRBJ1-5 gives the whole variable domain DVKVTQSSRYLVKRTGEKVFLECVQDMDHENMFWYRQDPGLGLRLIYFSYDVKMKEKGDIPEGYSVSREKKERFSLILESASTNQTSMYLCASSLRYSNQPQHFGDGTRLSIL.

This clonotype was seen at least ten times. The J gene is TRBJ1-5, the V gene TRBV12-5; unclear D gene. Per germline, CDR1 LGHNT and CDR2 FRNRAP. The CDR3 covers 18 residues. The ends were cut back, 0 bases at V and 0 bases at J, with 15 bases in the middle. The DNA of the CDR3 is TGTGCTAGTGGTTTGGTACGCCCGACAAATTATAGCAATCAGCCCCAGCATTTT. Its protein is CASGLVRPTNYSNQPQHF.

This clonotype was counted many times. CDR3 DNA: TGTGCCAGTAGTATTTCCTACGGAGCTGGCTACGAGCAGTACTTC. This translates into CASSISYGAGYEQYF. V gene TRBV19 combines with J gene TRBJ2-7; D remains ambiguous. V lost 3 bases and J 3 bases, leaving 15 bases between the germline ends. In germline, CDR1 is LNHDA, CDR2 SQIVND (reference sequence). This CDR3 has 15 amino acids.

The sample holds many counts of this clonotype. This rearrangement joins TRBV7-8 to TRBJ2-5, with D hard to call. The germline CDR1 and CDR2 sequences are SGHVS and FQNEAQ. The V gene lost 2 bases and the J gene lost 0 bases, with 7 bases spanning the gap. The CDR3 totals 14 residues. The CDR3 here is CASSLTGDQETQYF. In DNA, the CDR3 is TGTGCCAGCAGCTTAACTGGGGACCAAGAGACCCAGTACTTC.